A selection of T cell receptor beta chains follows, all from one sample in a study of T cells in Graves' hyperthyroidism and ophthalmopathy. In TCRdb, the multiplex PCR reads were re-called with MiXCR into one record per CDR3 protein. Found here are about 590,000 distinct CDR3 sequences, around 16% of them singletons; the top ten hold around 7.3%. The sequenced material came from blood. The receptors stem from a woman aged 30 to 39 with Graves' hyperthyroidism. Each CDR3 is given with its conserved first and last residue. The D gene is left open where the match is weak. Size values are once, few and many counts, or a class for expanded clones, and some rows have none.

j_call v_call clone_size d_call cdr3_nt cdr3_aa
TRBJ1-5 TRBV28 few . TGTGCCAGCACCGAACCAGGACAGCCCCAGCATTTT CASTEPGQPQHF
TRBJ2-5 TRBV20-1 many . TGCAGTGCTAGAGTCCTGAGGGGACACAAACAAGAGACCCAGTACTTC CSARVLRGHKQETQYF
TRBJ2-7 TRBV30 many . TGTGCCCAATCGACCAGAGAGGGGGGCGAGCAGTACTTC CAQSTREGGEQYF
TRBJ1-5 TRBV19 . . TGTGCCAGTAGTCAGGCCCTCAATCAGCCCCAGCATTTT CASSQALNQPQHF
TRBJ1-2 TRBV5-6 . TRBD1 TGTGCCAGCAGCTACGGAGGTGGCAGGGGGTATGGCTACACCTTC CASSYGGGRGYGYTF
TRBJ2-3 TRBV12-3/TRBV12-4 few . TGTGCCAGCAGCGTCCCCCGGAGCGGCACAGATACGCAGTATTTT CASSVPRSGTDTQYF
TRBJ2-1 TRBV7-2 many . TGTGCCAGCAGCTTACGATTCCGGGACAATGAGCAGTTCTTC CASSLRFRDNEQFF
TRBJ2-4 TRBV19 . . TGTGCCAGTAGTCCCGGCAGACAAATAGCCAAAAACATTCAGTACTTC CASSPGRQIAKNIQYF
TRBJ2-1 TRBV7-9 once TRBD2 TGTGCCAGCAGCTTACTTAGCGGGAGAACCCTCTACAATGAGCAGTTCTTC CASSLLSGRTLYNEQFF
TRBJ2-3 TRBV11-1 many TRBD2 TGTGCCAGCAGCTTGGGACTAGCGGGAGGTACGCAGTATTTT CASSLGLAGGTQYF
TRBJ1-5 TRBV19 many . TGTGCCAGTACCAAGGGTACAGGGACCTATAGCAATCAGCCCCAGCATTTT CASTKGTGTYSNQPQHF
TRBJ2-7 TRBV24-1 many TRBD1 TGTGCCACCAGTGACCGGGACAGCACCTACGAGCAGTACTTC CATSDRDSTYEQYF
TRBJ2-7 TRBV29-1 few . TGCAGCGTTGAGACACCTACCTACGAGCAGTACTTC CSVETPTYEQYF
TRBJ2-7 TRBV27 . . TGTGCCAGCAGACACGGGACCTACGAGCAGTACTTC CASRHGTYEQYF
TRBJ1-1 TRBV6-5 . TRBD1 TGTGCCAGCAGTTACTCTAGACAGGGTTTCTTCTCTGAAGCTTTCTTT CASSYSRQGFFSEAFF
TRBJ2-1 TRBV5-4 many TRBD2 TGTGCCAGCAGCTTGGGCACTAGCGGGAGGGTTGACGATAATGAGCAGTTCTTC CASSLGTSGRVDDNEQFF
TRBJ2-7 TRBV7-9 few TRBD2 TGTGCCAGCAGCCCAGCGGGAGAACTTATTTACGAGCAGTACTTC CASSPAGELIYEQYF
TRBJ2-7 TRBV6-1 many TRBD1 TGTGCCAGCAGAAGAGACAGGGAGAGCTCCTACGAGCAGTACTTC CASRRDRESSYEQYF
TRBJ2-3 TRBV2 many . TGTGCCAGCAGGAATACGGGCAGGGTAGGGACAGATACGCAGTATTTT CASRNTGRVGTDTQYF
TRBJ2-3 TRBV27 many . TGTGCCAGCTCGGATTTCTGGGCAGATACGCAGTATTTT CASSDFWADTQYF
TRBJ2-7 TRBV28 many . TGTGCCAGCAGTTTGCCCGGCCAATGGCACGAGCAGTACTTC CASSLPGQWHEQYF
TRBJ2-2 TRBV11-2 few TRBD2 TGTGCCAGCAGTCATCTCGGAACTCGTCTGCGGGAGATGAACACCGGGGAGCTGTTTTTT CASSHLGTRLREMNTGELFF
TRBJ2-2 TRBV5-1 many . TGCGCCAGCAGCTTGGCCGGGACGGAGCTGTTTTTT CASSLAGTELFF
TRBJ2-3 TRBV6-2/TRBV6-3 many TRBD1 TGTGCCAGCAGCTATCTTCGATGGGACAGGGGGCACCACACAGATACGCAGTATTTT CASSYLRWDRGHHTDTQYF
TRBJ1-2 TRBV5-1 many . TGCGCCACCCGCCTGTCGGTAACCAACTATGGCTACACCTTC CATRLSVTNYGYTF
TRBJ1-1 TRBV5-1 many TRBD1 TGCGCCAGCAGCTCAGGACAGGGTATGGGCACTGAAGCTTTCTTT CASSSGQGMGTEAFF
TRBJ1-2 TRBV6-1 many . TGTGCCAGCAGTGAACCGGGACATGCGGCTGGCTACACCTTC CASSEPGHAAGYTF
TRBJ1-1 TRBV6-1 many . TGTGCCAGCAGTTCACGGGTGAACACTGAAGCTTTCTTT CASSSRVNTEAFF
TRBJ2-7 TRBV7-3 . . TGTGCCAGCAGCCCATTCATCGTCGGGGGCGCGTACAATGAGCAGTACTTC CASSPFIVGGAYNEQYF
TRBJ2-4 TRBV4-3 . . TGCGCCAGCAGCCAAGTTATGGGTGCAAACATTCAGTACTTC CASSQVMGANIQYF
TRBJ2-3 TRBV11-2 many . TGTGCCAGCAGCCCACGAGCGTCGTGGGATGTTCCAGATACGCAGTATTTT CASSPRASWDVPDTQYF
TRBJ2-7 TRBV6-1 many TRBD2 TGTGCCAGCAGTGGCACCACTAGCGGGAGGGCCGTTCTCCACGAGCAGTACTTC CASSGTTSGRAVLHEQYF
TRBJ2-1 TRBV2 many . TGTGCCAGCAGTGTTCTACAGGTGGGATACAATGAGCAGTTCTTC CASSVLQVGYNEQFF
TRBJ2-6 TRBV6-1 . TRBD2 TGTGCCAGCTCCGGGGGGAATGCTGGGGCCAACGTCCTGACTTTC CASSGGNAGANVLTF
TRBJ1-2 TRBV4-1 . . TGCGCCAGCAGCCAACCCTCTACAGGGTGGGGTGGCTACACCTTC CASSQPSTGWGGYTF
TRBJ1-5 TRBV30 many . TGTGCCTGGGGGAGGGGCGAAAATCAGCCCCAGCATTTT CAWGRGENQPQHF
TRBJ2-7 TRBV6-1 . . TGTGCCACGGGAAAGAGGGGGATTGGCTACGAGCAGTACTTC CATGKRGIGYEQYF
TRBJ2-1 TRBV30 few TRBD2 TGTGCCTGGCACCACGGGAGGAGGTCCTACAATGAGCAGTTCTTC CAWHHGRRSYNEQFF
TRBJ2-7 TRBV7-8 many TRBD2 TGTGCCAGCAGCTCCTGGACTAGCGGGAACGAGCAGTACTTC CASSSWTSGNEQYF
TRBJ2-7 TRBV30 many . TGTGCCTGGAGGGACGGATACGCCTCCTACGAGCAGTACTTC CAWRDGYASYEQYF
TRBJ2-2 TRBV6-1 . . TGTGCCAGCAGTCGTTCGAACACCGGGGAGCCGTTTTTT CASSRSNTGEPFF
TRBJ1-1 TRBV30 many . TGTGCCACCGGGACATCGGGCGGAGTGACTGAAGCTTTCTTT CATGTSGGVTEAFF
TRBJ2-3 TRBV28 . . TGTGCCAGCAGACTAGGACCGGCCACAGATACGCAGTATTTT CASRLGPATDTQYF
TRBJ1-4 TRBV6-1 few . TGTGCCAGCAGAGCCAGGGTCGGAGCTAATGAAAAACTGTTTTTT CASRARVGANEKLFF
TRBJ2-2 TRBV7-6 . TRBD2 TGTGCCAGCAGCTTAGGGCCGACTAGCGGGAGGGCCGGGGAGCTGTTTTTT CASSLGPTSGRAGELFF
TRBJ2-2 TRBV13 . . TGTGCCAGCAGCGGGACAACCACTAGCATCACCGGGGAGCTGTTTTTT CASSGTTTSITGELFF
TRBJ1-4 TRBV25-1 . . TGTGCCAGCAGTGAACCCACAGGGCATAGTGAAAAACTGTTTTTT CASSEPTGHSEKLFF
TRBJ2-2 TRBV7-2 many TRBD1 TGTGCCAGCAGCTTCTGGACAGGCCAGGGCTCTGGGGAGCTGTTTTTT CASSFWTGQGSGELFF
TRBJ2-1 TRBV5-1 . TRBD2 TGCGCCAGCAATACGGGAGGGCCTGAAAATGAGCAGTTCTTC CASNTGGPENEQFF
TRBJ2-1 TRBV2 many TRBD2 TGTGCCAGCGGGCCGGGTACTAGCGGGAACAATGAGCAGTTCTTC CASGPGTSGNNEQFF
TRBJ2-5 TRBV18 . TRBD2 TGTGCCAGCTCACCACCGGCCGGGACTAGCGGGAGTTCGGGGGAGACCCAGTACTTC CASSPPAGTSGSSGETQYF
TRBJ1-1 TRBV12-3/TRBV12-4 many TRBD1 TGTGCCAGCAGTTTGAGACAGGGGGGTACCACTGAAGCTTTCTTT CASSLRQGGTTEAFF
TRBJ2-4 TRBV24-1 many TRBD1 TGTGCCACCAGTGATCCGGGACAGAACATTCAGTACTTC CATSDPGQNIQYF